This T cell receptor (beta chain) is drawn from a study of blood T cell repertoires in COVID-19. About the study: Sites in the United States, Italy and Spain provided acute and convalescent COVID-19 samples.

Assay used: immunoSEQ multiplex PCR; TCRdb lists only in-frame clones, some missing. The table records hundreds of thousands of clones, around four fifths of them present only once. V was pared by 4 bases and J by 3 bases, with 14 bases of the junction left unmatched. Germline lookup yields CDR1 LGHDT and CDR2 YNNKEL (reference sequence). The CDR3 is 17 amino acids. The sequence came from a woman in her fifties or sixties who had recovered from COVID-19. V usage is TRBV3-1 (or the pseudogene TRBV3-2) and J usage is TRBJ2-7, with 8 positions matching TRBD2. The specimen was peripheral blood. The CDR3 here is CASSRGHPGSGIYEQYF. The CDR3 DNA sequence: TGTGCCAGCAGCCGGGGTCACCCAGGTAGCGGGATCTACGAGCAGTACTTC.